A selection of T cell receptor beta chains follows, all from one sample in a study of OX40 agonist ivuxolimab in advanced cancers. Profiled with immunoSEQ multiplex PCR; TCRdb holds only in-frame clones, not every one. The sample consists of over 80,000 clones, around four fifths of them appearing once. The specimen was CD4+ or CD8+ T cells sorted from blood, collected in a trial of the OX40 agonist ivuxolimab. Every receptor here comes from an adult with an advanced solid tumor such as melanoma, head and neck, liver or kidney cancer. CDR3s leave out the opening cysteine and the closing phenylalanine or tryptophan. Where a row states a size, it is once, few, many or the class of an expanded clone; other rows omit it.

NA TRBJ2-5 TRBV5-8 ASSLARGGLRETQY
NA TRBJ1-5 TRBV7-9 ASSLAGSGQPQH
NA TRBJ1-2 TRBV30 AWSVPGQTRYGYT
NA TRBJ2-5 TRBV5-1 ASSLAGIAGVQETQY
NA TRBJ2-3 TRBV6-1 ASKYGGPTDTQY
NA TRBJ2-3 TRBV5-1 ASSLNTGGPNTQY
NA TRBJ1-5 TRBV5-1 ASSLEGDDNQPQH
few TRBJ2-2 TRBV2 ASSEVGGRGTGELF
NA TRBJ1-2 TRBV7-3 ASSPDRDGGYT
NA TRBJ1-2 TRBV10-3 AISESSAGLGGYT
NA TRBJ1-2 TRBV6-6 ASSLRDSPYGYT
NA TRBJ2-2 TRBV6-4 ASASTSGGELF
few TRBJ1-5 TRBV2 ASRDRAYSNQPQH
NA TRBJ1-5 TRBV7-2 ASSLMKGNNQPQH
NA TRBJ1-1 TRBV6-5 ASSFRHMDTEAF
once TRBJ1-2 TRBV2 ASSDRGYADGYT
few TRBJ1-1 TRBV29-1 SVEEQENTEAF
NA TRBJ1-2 TRBV10-3 AIRPSGGQGGYT
NA TRBJ1-2 TRBV25-1 ASYRQSAGYT
NA TRBJ2-5 TRBV7-7 ASSPPGGGAETQY
NA TRBJ1-5 TRBV6-6 ASSPAADNQPQH
NA TRBJ2-7 TRBV7-7 ASSLSERGDEQY
NA TRBJ2-1 TRBV19 ASSIAAGAYNEQF
NA TRBJ2-2 TRBV7-9 ASSLGGVTGELF
NA TRBJ2-7 TRBV19 ASAKTGGLYEQY
NA TRBJ1-1 TRBV30 AWTQRANTEAF
NA TRBJ1-2 TRBV7-9 ASSPVDVYGYT
few TRBJ2-7 TRBV7-2 ASSLEWGSSYEQY
once TRBJ2-1 TRBV27 ASSLGTSGVNEQF
NA TRBJ2-5 TRBV2 ASSERASRGETQY
NA TRBJ2-5 TRBV27 ASSFLGAGETQY
NA TRBJ2-5 TRBV6-4 ASSDSTTGEGTQY
NA TRBJ1-6 TRBV6-6 AGGNSGNSPLH
NA TRBJ2-7 TRBV11-2 ASTPTLATIYEQY
NA TRBJ2-3 TRBV7-2 ASSSQTVGPLDTQY
NA TRBJ2-5 TRBV30 AWSNGGAGETQY
NA TRBJ2-3 TRBV5-4 ASRRDTDTQY
once TRBJ1-2 TRBV7-3 ASSSPDAPSYT
NA TRBJ2-1 TRBV11-2 ASSSTSLVGEQF
once TRBJ1-5 TRBV5-6 ASSLREGRAQPQH
NA TRBJ2-3 TRBV7-8 ASSPGGYTQY
NA TRBJ1-2 TRBV29-1 SVAGTGDRYGYT
NA TRBJ2-6 TRBV10-3 AISEPGQGGWGANVLT
NA TRBJ1-5 TRBV6-5 ASSPLENNQPQH
NA TRBJ1-6 TRBV7-2 ASSLGSSGPLH
NA TRBJ1-1 TRBV5-4 ASSLAGGKRIMNTEAF
NA TRBJ1-1 TRBV19 ASNPTGTGVVLNTEAF
NA TRBJ2-2 TRBV19 ASSKGTENTGELF
NA TRBJ1-1 TRBV30 AWSAPDRRNTEAF
few TRBJ2-5 TRBV7-2 ASSWGQTQETQY